The clone carrying this T cell receptor (beta chain) was seen many times. Antigen specificity is unknown. Time point reported: persistent/refractory GD, antithyroid drugs over 5 years with positive TRAb. From PBMCs, RNA was extracted and then used to make the TCR library. The patients included were those that came from an endocrinology department in Xi'an, China. These data belong to a study of regulatory T cells in long-lasting Graves disease. General observations from the study: It is possible that accuracy was reduced by the small size of the sample. Clonotypes that were public and shared totalled approximately 3,000 in persistent patients versus about 1,000 in new patients. Lower TCR diversity characterized persistent Graves' patients relative to newly diagnosed patients.

For TCR beta, libraries came from iRepertoire HTBI primers and Arm-PCR of CDR3 regions. TCRdb reprocessed the multiplex PCR reads via MiXCR and lists one record per CDR3 protein. Of about 470,000 distinct CDR3 sequences in the sample, 20% to 25% were seen once. The sample in question was peripheral blood mononuclear cells (PBMCs), obtained when the disease was refractory, from a patient treated with antithyroid drugs. This clonotype was sampled from a female donor with Graves disease.

DNA for the CDR3: TGTGCCAGCAGCCAGCCACAGGGAGGCTATGGCTACACCTTC. Amino acids: CASSQPQGGYGYTF. V usage is TRBV11-3 and J usage is TRBJ1-2; tentative D call: TRBD1 (6 bases). Trimming left V 5 bases short and J 4 bases short, with 14 bases between. CDR1 and CDR2 from the germline V gene are SGHNT and YENEEA. This CDR3 is built from 14 residues.